Here is one TCR beta chain with its context. The target antigen is unknown. The V gene's germline CDR1 is MGHRA and CDR2 YSYEKL. This CDR3 is built from 19 residues. Trimming cost V 3 bases and J 0 bases, with 23 bases left between them. This sample was included in a study of beta chain features in type 1 diabetes. Expressed TCRB transcripts were sequenced after all isolated RNA was converted to cDNA. Method: immunoSEQ multiplex PCR; TCRdb's copy keeps in-frame clones and lacks some. The table has 140,000 to 150,000 clones, more than 10% seen once. General study findings and limits: All four CD4+ subsets of Type 1 diabetes patients contained TCRB CDR3s that were moderately but significantly shorter.

The chain joins TRBV4-1 to TRBJ1-2; D might be TRBD1 (6 bases). The receptor comes from a man between 18 and 35 years old with type 1 diabetes. Sequenced: central memory CD4+ T cells from blood. This CDR3 is CASSHPGGTGTKSNYGYTF. The CDR3 bases are TGCGCCAGCAGCCACCCCGGGGGAACAGGGACCAAATCTAACTATGGCTACACCTTC.